This T cell receptor beta chain was sequenced in a study of radiotherapy plus CTLA-4 blockade in lung cancer. V trimming: 4 bases; J trimming: 4 bases; junction bases outside the gene matches: 13. The CDR3 extends over 17 amino acids. Per germline, CDR1 LNHDA and CDR2 SQIVND (reference sequence). TCRdb keeps only in-frame clones here, not all; method: immunoSEQ multiplex PCR. The table includes approximately 48,000 clones, approximately 84% detected once. This receptor was identified in a human donor with non-small cell lung cancer whose response to radiotherapy plus ipilimumab could not be evaluated. The rearrangement links TRBV19 to TRBJ2-1; TRBD2 matches 7 bases. Source: peripheral blood, taken from a patient treated with radiotherapy plus ipilimumab. The CDR3 bases are TGTGCCAGTAGTACAAGGGCTTTGGGCGGGAGATACAATGAGCAGTTCTTC. It yields the protein CASSTRALGGRYNEQFF.